This T cell receptor (beta chain) was found in a study of shared clonotypes between healthy human individuals. In replicate PCRs of sorted subsets, 150 to 200 ng DNA, approximately 30,000 T cell genomes, was used. Clones were sequenced by immunoSEQ multiplex PCR, and TCRdb holds only the in-frame ones, with some missing. The sample lists 2,500,000 or so clones; over 85% were seen once. Germline V gene data show CDR1 as SGHNT and CDR2 as YYREEE (reference sequence). The CDR3 is 15 amino acids. After removal of 4 bases from V and 4 bases from J, the junction contained 8 bases not matched to a gene. The J gene is TRBJ2-3, the V gene TRBV5-4, with 8 bases identical to TRBD1. The receptor was isolated from a man in his late teens or twenties in good health. Some clones in this sample may be carry-over from other donors' samples. The sample was naive CD4+ T cells from PBMCs. Subset: CD45RA+ positively selected. CDR3 nucleotide sequence: TGTGCCAGCAGCCCACGACAGGGGCGGCCAGATACGCAGTATTTT. Residues: CASSPRQGRPDTQYF.